This T cell receptor beta chain was captured by sequencing in a study of response to subunit inactivated influenza vaccine. TCRdb passed the RT-PCR reads through MiXCR, listing each CDR3 protein once. Of under 950,000 distinct CDR3 sequences in the sample, around 20% were seen once. This clonotype has a handful of counts. The CDR3 spans 11 residues. Per the germline V gene, CDR1 is SQVTM and CDR2 is ANQGSEA. Trimming removed 5 bases at V and 12 bases at J, with 14 bases between. The receptor's source is a man aged 45-60 years who received an inactivated influenza vaccine. Sample: PBMCs from blood, taken approximately 5 days after vaccination. V and J are TRBV29-1 and TRBJ2-1; D may be TRBD1 (6 bases). The CDR3 DNA sequence: TGCAGCGTTAAACAGGGTATGAGGCAGTTCTTC. It specifies CSVKQGMRQFF.